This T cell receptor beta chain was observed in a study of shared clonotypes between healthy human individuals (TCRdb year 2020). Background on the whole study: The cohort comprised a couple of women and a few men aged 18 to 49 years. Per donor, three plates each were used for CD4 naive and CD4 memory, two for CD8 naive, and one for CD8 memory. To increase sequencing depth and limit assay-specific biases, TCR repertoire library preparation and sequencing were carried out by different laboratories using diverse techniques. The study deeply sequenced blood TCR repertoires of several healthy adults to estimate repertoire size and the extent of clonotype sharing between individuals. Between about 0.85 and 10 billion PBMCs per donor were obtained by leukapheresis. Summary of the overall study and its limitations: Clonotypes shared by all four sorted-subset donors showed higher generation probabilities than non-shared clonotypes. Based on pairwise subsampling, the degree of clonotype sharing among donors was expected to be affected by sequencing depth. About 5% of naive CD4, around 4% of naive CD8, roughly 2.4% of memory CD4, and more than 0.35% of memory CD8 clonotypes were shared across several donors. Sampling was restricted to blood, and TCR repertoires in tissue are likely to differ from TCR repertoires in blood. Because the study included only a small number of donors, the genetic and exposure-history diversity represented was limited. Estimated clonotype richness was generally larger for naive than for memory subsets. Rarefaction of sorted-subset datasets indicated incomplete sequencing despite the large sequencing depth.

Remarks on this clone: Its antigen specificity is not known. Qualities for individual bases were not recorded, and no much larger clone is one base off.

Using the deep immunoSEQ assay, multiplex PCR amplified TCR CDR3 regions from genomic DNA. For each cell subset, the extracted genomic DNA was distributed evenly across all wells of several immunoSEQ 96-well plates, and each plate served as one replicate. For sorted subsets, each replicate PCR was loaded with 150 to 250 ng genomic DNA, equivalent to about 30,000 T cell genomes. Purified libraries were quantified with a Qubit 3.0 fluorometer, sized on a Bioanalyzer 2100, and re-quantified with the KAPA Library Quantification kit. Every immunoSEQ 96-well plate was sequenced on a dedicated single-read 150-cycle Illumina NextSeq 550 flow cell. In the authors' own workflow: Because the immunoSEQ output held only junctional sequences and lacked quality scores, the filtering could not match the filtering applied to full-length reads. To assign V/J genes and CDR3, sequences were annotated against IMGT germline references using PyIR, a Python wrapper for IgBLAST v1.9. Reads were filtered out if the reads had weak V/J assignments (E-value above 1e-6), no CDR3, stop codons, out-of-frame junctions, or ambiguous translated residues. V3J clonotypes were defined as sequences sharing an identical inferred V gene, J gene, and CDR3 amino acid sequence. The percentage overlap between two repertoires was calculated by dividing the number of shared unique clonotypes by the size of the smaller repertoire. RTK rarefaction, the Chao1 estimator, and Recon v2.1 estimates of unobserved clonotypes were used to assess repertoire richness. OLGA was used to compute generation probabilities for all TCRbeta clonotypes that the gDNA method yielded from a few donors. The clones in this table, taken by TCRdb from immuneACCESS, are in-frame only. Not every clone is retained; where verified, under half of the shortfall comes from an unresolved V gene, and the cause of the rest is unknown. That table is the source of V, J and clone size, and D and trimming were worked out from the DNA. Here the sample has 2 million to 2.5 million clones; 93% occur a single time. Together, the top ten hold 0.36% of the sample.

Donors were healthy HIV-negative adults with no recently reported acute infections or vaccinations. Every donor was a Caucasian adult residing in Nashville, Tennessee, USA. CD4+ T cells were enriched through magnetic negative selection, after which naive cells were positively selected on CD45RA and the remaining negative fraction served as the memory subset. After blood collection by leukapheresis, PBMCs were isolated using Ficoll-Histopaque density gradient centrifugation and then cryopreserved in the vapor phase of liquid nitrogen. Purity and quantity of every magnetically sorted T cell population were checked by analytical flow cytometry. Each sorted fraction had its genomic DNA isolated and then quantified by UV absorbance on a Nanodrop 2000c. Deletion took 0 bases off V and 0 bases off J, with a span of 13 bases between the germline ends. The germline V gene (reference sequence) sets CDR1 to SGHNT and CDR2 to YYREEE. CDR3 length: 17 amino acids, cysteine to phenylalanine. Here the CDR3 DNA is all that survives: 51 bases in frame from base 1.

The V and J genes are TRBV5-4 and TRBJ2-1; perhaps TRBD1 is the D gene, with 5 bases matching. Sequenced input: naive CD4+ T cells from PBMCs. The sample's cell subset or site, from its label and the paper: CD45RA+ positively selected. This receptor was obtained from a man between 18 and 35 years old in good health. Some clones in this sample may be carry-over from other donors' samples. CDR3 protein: CASSLGNLGASYNEQFF. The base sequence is TGTGCCAGCAGCTTGGGGAACTTAGGGGCCTCCTACAATGAGCAGTTCTTC.